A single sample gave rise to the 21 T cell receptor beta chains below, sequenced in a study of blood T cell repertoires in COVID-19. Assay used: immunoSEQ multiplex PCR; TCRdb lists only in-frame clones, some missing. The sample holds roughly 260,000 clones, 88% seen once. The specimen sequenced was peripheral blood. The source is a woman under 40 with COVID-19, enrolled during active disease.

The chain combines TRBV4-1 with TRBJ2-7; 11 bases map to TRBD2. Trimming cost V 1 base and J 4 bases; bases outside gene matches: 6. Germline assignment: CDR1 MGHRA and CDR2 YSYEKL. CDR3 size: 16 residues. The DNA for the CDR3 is TGCGCCAGCAGCCAAGTAGGGACTAGCGGACTTTACGAGCAGTACTTC. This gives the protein CASSQVGTSGLYEQYF.

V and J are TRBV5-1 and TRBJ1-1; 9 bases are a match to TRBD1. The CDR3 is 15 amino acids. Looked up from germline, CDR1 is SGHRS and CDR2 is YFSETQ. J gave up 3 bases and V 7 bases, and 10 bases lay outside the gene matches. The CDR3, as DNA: TGCGCCAGCTGGTCCGGGACAGGGACGGACACTGAAGCTTTCTTT. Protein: CASWSGTGTDTEAFF.

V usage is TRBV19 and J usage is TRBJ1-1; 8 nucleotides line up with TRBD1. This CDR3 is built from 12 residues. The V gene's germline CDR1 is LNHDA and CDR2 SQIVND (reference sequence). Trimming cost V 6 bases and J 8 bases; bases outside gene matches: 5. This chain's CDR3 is CASRGTGGEAFF. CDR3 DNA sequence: TGTGCCAGTAGGGGAACAGGGGGAGAAGCTTTCTTT.

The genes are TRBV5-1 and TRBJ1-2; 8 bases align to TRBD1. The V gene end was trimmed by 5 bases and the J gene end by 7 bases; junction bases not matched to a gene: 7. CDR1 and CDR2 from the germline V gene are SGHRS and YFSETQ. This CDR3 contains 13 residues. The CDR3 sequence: CASSLTGVSGYTF. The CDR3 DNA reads TGCGCCAGCAGTTTGACAGGGGTGAGTGGCTACACCTTC.

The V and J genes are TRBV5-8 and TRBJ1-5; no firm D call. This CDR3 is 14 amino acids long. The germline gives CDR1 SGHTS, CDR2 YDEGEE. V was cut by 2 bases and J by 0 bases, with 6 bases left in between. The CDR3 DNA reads TGTGCCAGCAGCTTTCTTAATAGCAATCAGCCCCAGCATTTT. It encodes CASSFLNSNQPQHF.

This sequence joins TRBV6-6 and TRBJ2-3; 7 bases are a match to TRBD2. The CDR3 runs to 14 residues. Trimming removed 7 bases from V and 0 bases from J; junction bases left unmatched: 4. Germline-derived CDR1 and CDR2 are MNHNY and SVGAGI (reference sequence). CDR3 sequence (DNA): TGTGCCAGCAATAAGGGAGGGAGCACAGATACGCAGTATTTT. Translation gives CASNKGGSTDTQYF.

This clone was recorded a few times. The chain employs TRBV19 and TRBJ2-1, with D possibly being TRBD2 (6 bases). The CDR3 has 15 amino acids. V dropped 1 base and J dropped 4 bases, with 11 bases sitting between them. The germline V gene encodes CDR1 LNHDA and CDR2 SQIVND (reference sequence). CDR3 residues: CASSIASSGYNEQFF. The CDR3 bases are TGTGCCAGTAGTATAGCGAGTAGCGGATACAATGAGCAGTTCTTC.

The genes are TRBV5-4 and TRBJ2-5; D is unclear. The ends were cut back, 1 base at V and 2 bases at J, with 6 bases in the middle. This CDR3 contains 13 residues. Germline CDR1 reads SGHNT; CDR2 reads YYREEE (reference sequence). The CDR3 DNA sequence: TGTGCCAGCAGCTTGCTCAGTCAAGAGACCCAGTACTTC. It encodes CASSLLSQETQYF.

Here the CDR3 reads CASSLDKGWGHEQYF. As DNA, the CDR3 is TGTGCCAGCAGCTTGGATAAGGGATGGGGGCACGAGCAGTACTTC. The gene calls are TRBV5-6 and TRBJ2-7; D possibly corresponds to TRBD1 (6 bases). V dropped 0 bases and J dropped 5 bases, with 15 bases sitting between them. CDR1 SGHDT and CDR2 YYEEEE come from the germline V gene. The CDR3 is 15 residues long.

The CDR3 DNA follows: TGTGCCAGCAGCGTAGGGGGACAGGGGCGCTACGAGCAGTACTTC. It codes for CASSVGGQGRYEQYF. This chain uses TRBV9 with TRBJ2-7; 10 bases map to TRBD1. This CDR3 is 15 amino acids long. The V gene end was trimmed by 0 bases and the J gene end by 3 bases; junction bases not matched to a gene: 3. From germline, CDR1 is SGDLS and CDR2 YYNGEE. Full variable domain (rest looked up from reference TRBV9 and TRBJ2-7): DSGVTQTPKHLITATGQRVTLRCSPRSGDLSVYWYQQSLDQGLQFLIQYYNGEERAKGNILERFSAQQFPDLHSELNLSSLELGDSALYFCASSVGGQGRYEQYFGPGTRLTVT.

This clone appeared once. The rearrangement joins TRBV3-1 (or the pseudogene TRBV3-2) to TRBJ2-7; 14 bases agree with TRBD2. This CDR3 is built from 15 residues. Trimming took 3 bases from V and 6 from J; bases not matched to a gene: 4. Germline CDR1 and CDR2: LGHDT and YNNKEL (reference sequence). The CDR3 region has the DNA TGTGCCAGCAGCCAGACTAGCGGGAGGGCCCTCGAGCAGTACTTC. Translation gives CASSQTSGRALEQYF.

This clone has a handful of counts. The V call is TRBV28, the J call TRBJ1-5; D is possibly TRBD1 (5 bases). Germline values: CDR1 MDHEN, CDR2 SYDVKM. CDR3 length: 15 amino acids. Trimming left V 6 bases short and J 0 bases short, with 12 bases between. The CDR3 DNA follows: TGTGCCAGCAGGTGGGGCTTTTATAGCAATCAGCCCCAGCATTTT. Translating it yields CASRWGFYSNQPQHF.

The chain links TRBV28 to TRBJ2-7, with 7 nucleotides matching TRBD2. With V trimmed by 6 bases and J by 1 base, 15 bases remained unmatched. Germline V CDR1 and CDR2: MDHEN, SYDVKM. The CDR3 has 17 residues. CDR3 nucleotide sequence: TGTGCCAGCAGGACGCTTAATCGGGCTAGCGGTTCCTACGAGCAGTACTTC. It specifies CASRTLNRASGSYEQYF.

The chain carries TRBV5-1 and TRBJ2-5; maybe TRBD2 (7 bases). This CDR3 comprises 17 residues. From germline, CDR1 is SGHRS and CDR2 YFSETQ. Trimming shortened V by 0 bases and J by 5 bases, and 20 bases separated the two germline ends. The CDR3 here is CASSLAGRGARSETQYF. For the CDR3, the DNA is TGCGCCAGCAGCTTGGCTGGACGGGGGGCGCGGAGCGAGACCCAGTACTTC.

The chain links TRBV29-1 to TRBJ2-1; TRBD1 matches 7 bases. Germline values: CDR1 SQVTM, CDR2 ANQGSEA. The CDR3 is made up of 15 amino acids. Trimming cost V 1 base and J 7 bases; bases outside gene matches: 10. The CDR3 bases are TGCAGCGTTGAAGGGCAGGGGGTACGTTGGAATGAGCAGTTCTTC. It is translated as CSVEGQGVRWNEQFF.

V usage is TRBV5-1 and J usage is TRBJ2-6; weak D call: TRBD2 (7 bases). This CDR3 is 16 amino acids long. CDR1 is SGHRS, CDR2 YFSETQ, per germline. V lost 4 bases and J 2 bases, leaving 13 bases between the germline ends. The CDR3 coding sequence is TGCGCCAGCAGCCTCAGGGAGGGGGCTGGGGCCAACGTCCTGACTTTC. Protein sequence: CASSLREGAGANVLTF.

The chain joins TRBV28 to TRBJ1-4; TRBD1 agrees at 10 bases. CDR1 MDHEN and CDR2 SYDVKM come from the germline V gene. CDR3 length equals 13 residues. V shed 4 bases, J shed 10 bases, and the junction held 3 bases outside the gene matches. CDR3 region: CASSWDRGGKLFF. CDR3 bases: TGTGCCAGCAGTTGGGACAGGGGAGGAAAACTGTTTTTT.

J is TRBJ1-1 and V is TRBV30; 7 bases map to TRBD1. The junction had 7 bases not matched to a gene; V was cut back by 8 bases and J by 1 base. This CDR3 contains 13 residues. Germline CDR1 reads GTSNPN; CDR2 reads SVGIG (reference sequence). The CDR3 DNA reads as TGTGCCGGCACAGGGGATGGGAACACTGAAGCTTTCTTT. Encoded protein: CAGTGDGNTEAFF. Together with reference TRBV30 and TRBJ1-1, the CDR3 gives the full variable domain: SQTIHQWPATLVQPVGSPLSLECTVEGTSNPNLYWYRQAAGRGLQLLFYSVGIGQISSEVPQNLSASRPQDRQFILSSKKLLLSDSGFYLCAGTGDGNTEAFFGQGTRLTVV.

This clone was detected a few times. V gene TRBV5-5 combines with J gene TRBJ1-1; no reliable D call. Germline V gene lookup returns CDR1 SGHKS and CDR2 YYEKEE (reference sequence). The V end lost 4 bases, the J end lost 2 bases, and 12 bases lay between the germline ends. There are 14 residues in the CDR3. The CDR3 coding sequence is TGTGCCAGCAGCCGCTTTACAGAAAACACTGAAGCTTTCTTT. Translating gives CASSRFTENTEAFF.

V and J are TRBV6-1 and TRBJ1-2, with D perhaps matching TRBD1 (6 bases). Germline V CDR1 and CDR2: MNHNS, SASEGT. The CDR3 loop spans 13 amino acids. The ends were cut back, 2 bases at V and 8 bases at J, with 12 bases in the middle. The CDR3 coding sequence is TGTGCCAGCAGTGAAAAGCGGCAGGGGGGCTACACCTTC. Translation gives CASSEKRQGGYTF.

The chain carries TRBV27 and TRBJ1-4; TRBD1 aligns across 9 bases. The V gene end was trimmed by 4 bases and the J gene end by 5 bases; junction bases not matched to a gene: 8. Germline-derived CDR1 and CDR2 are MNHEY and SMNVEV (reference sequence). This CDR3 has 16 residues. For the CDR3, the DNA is TGTGCCAGCAGTTCTCCCTCGACAGGGGGAAATGAAAAACTGTTTTTT. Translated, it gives CASSSPSTGGNEKLFF.